This TCR beta chain was found in a study of vaccination effects on CD4 cells after COVID-19. After expansion with viral peptide pools in the ViraFEST assay, antigen-specific CD4+ T cells were sequenced. Culture proceeded for 10 days, and CD4+ T cells were then isolated. A note on this clone: The antigen is unknown.

The table came from immunoSEQ multiplex PCR; TCRdb's copy has only in-frame clones and leaves some out. This sample yields around 79,000 clones, of which around 70% are seen a single time; roughly 1.7% belongs to the top ten. Per germline, CDR1 DFQATT and CDR2 SNEGSKA (reference sequence). This CDR3 is built from 11 residues. V gave up 6 bases and J gave up 1 base, with 4 bases separating them. This specimen consisted of CD4+ T cells from PBMCs cultured with HCoV-229E spike peptides, obtained before COVID-19 vaccination. The receptor was derived from a human donor who received a COVID-19 vaccine. This rearrangement joins TRBV20-1 to TRBJ1-3; D gene unclear. The CDR3 sequence is CSARSGNTIYF. In nucleotides, the CDR3 is TGCAGTGCGAGATCTGGAAACACCATATATTTT.